The T cell receptor (beta chain) described here comes from a study of siplizumab effects on memory and regulatory T cells. Study results and limitations: The diversity of naive T cells seemed greater than that of memory cells, and their alloresponse contribution seemed major. Siplizumab, the agent tested, significantly reduced alloreactive sequences traceable to unstimulated CD4+ memory cells. Only a minority of proliferating CD4+ or CD8+ clones had an assignable naive or memory phenotype, with roughly 75-97% lacking one. Proliferating Tregs in siplizumab cultures were never verified as suppressive.

The repertoire was sequenced with immunoSEQ multiplex PCR; TCRdb's copy has only in-frame clones and lacks some. The sample has over 70,000 clones; 75% to 90% are singletons. This clone came up once. Its antigen is unidentified. The TCR sequence derives from a human donor in good health. The sample comprised CD4+ T cells sorted from blood.

As DNA, the CDR3 is TGCAGCGTTAACGGACAGGGAGGCACCGGGGAGCTGTTTTTT. This gives the protein CSVNGQGGTGELFF. The chain uses TRBV29-1 and TRBJ2-2, with 8 bases identical to TRBD1. CDR3 length equals 14 residues. With 5 bases clipped from V and 4 bases from J, the junction kept 6 bases outside the gene matches. Germline values: CDR1 SQVTM, CDR2 ANQGSEA.